This is a list of T cell receptor beta chains from one sample in a study of blood T cell repertoires in COVID-19. Repertoires were generated with immunoSEQ multiplex PCR, while TCRdb's copy carries only in-frame clones and drops some. The table lists a few hundred thousand clones, roughly 85% of them singletons. The sample taken for sequencing was PBMCs or T cells enriched from blood (not recorded which). The receptors come from a woman aged 50 to 65 who had been exposed to COVID-19. The CDR3 runs from the conserved cysteine through the conserved F or W. A D gene is named only where the DNA matches it firmly. The size field is filled for only some rows; it gives once, few, many or a size class.

cdr3_aa,cdr3_nt,v_call,clone_size,j_call,d_call,cdr3_length
CASSLSGGTGSPLHF,TGTGCCAGCAGCTTAAGCGGGGGGACAGGCTCACCCCTCCACTTT,TRBV11-2,-,TRBJ1-6,TRBD1,15
CASRYDSGAYEQYF,TGTGCCAGCCGTTATGATTCCGGGGCCTACGAGCAGTACTTC,TRBV2,-,TRBJ2-7,-,14
CASSLDSGTAYSYEQYF,TGCGCCAGCAGTCTTGATTCGGGGACAGCATATTCCTACGAGCAGTACTTC,TRBV10-1,-,TRBJ2-7,TRBD1,17
CASSQDGRGGQRTIYF,TGTGCCAGCAGCCAAGATGGTAGGGGCGGCCAAAGGACCATATATTTT,TRBV14,-,TRBJ1-3,-,16
CAWSQGQGNYGYTF,TGTGCCTGGAGTCAGGGACAGGGTAACTATGGCTACACCTTC,TRBV30,once,TRBJ1-2,TRBD1,14
CASSSLVEDQPQHF,TGTGCCAGCAGTTCTTTAGTTGAGGATCAGCCCCAGCATTTT,TRBV6-6,once,TRBJ1-5,-,14
CASSLRGGAGEQFF,TGTGCCAGCAGCCTTCGAGGGGGGGCCGGTGAGCAGTTCTTC,TRBV3-1/TRBV3-2,-,TRBJ2-1,-,14
CASSHQIWPHSGNTIYF,TGCGCCAGCAGCCACCAGATTTGGCCCCATTCTGGAAACACCATATATTTT,TRBV4-3,-,TRBJ1-3,-,17
CASRGGSSYEQYF,TGTGCCAGCAGGGGAGGGAGCTCCTACGAGCAGTACTTC,TRBV19,-,TRBJ2-7,-,13
CAISDTGGSSNQPQHF,TGTGCCATCAGTGACACAGGGGGTAGTAGCAATCAGCCCCAGCATTTT,TRBV10-3,-,TRBJ1-5,TRBD1,16
CASSYRGTSSSYNSPLHF,TGTGCCAGCAGTTATCGGGGGACGTCGAGCTCCTATAATTCACCCCTCCACTTT,TRBV27,-,TRBJ1-6,-,18
CASSLAGLAVQETQYF,TGCGCCAGCAGCTTGGCTGGACTAGCGGTACAAGAGACCCAGTACTTC,TRBV5-1,few,TRBJ2-5,TRBD2,16
CASSLGQGGYGYTF,TGTGCCAGCAGCTTGGGACAGGGGGGCTATGGCTACACCTTC,TRBV11-2,-,TRBJ1-2,TRBD1,14
CASSLEGAPPYGYTF,TGCGCCAGCAGCTTGGAGGGGGCCCCACCCTATGGCTACACCTTC,TRBV5-1,-,TRBJ1-2,TRBD1,15
CASSIDRGSPLHF,TGTGCCAGTAGCATTGACAGGGGTTCACCCCTCCACTTT,TRBV19,-,TRBJ1-6,TRBD1,13
CASRQERGTEAFF,TGTGCCAGCAGACAGGAGAGGGGGACTGAAGCTTTCTTT,TRBV12-3/TRBV12-4,-,TRBJ1-1,-,13
CASSEARGRTEAFF,TGTGCCAGCAGTGAAGCTCGGGGGAGAACTGAAGCTTTCTTT,TRBV6-1,-,TRBJ1-1,-,14
CASSLRAGTNTGELFF,TGTGCCAGCAGTTTACGCGCAGGGACGAACACCGGGGAGCTGTTTTTT,TRBV28,-,TRBJ2-2,-,16
CASRRGALYNEQFF,TGTGCCAGCAGGCGGGGGGCCCTCTACAATGAGCAGTTCTTC,TRBV28,-,TRBJ2-1,TRBD2,14
CASSRGGATNQPQHF,TGTGCCAGCAGCCGAGGGGGGGCGACAAATCAGCCCCAGCATTTT,TRBV7-9,-,TRBJ1-5,-,15
CASSRGQGRGETQYF,TGTGCCAGCAGCCGGGGACAGGGAAGGGGCGAGACCCAGTACTTC,TRBV11-2,-,TRBJ2-5,TRBD1,15